Shown below are 20 T cell receptor beta chains from a single sample sequenced in a study of blood T cell repertoires in COVID-19. Generated by immunoSEQ multiplex PCR, the TCRdb table keeps only in-frame clones and is missing some. Of a few hundred thousand clones listed, about 87% are singletons. The sample consisted of peripheral blood. The receptors derive from a woman in her fifties or sixties with COVID-19, enrolled during active disease.

This clone was counted between two and nine times. The chain couples TRBV28 to TRBJ2-7; no clear D gene. The CDR3 is 11 residues long. V was trimmed by 5 bases and J by 12 bases, leaving 14 bases between them. Looked up from germline, CDR1 is MDHEN and CDR2 is SYDVKM. CDR3: CASSLSRIRYF. The CDR3 nucleotides are TGTGCCAGCAGTCTCTCGAGGATTAGGTACTTC.

The J gene is TRBJ2-5, the V gene TRBV5-6, with 7 nucleotides matching TRBD2. This CDR3 spans 13 amino acids. Losses at the gene ends were 7 bases for V and 5 bases for J; bases not matched to a gene: 8. Germline V gene data show CDR1 as SGHDT and CDR2 as YYEEEE. The CDR3, as DNA: TGTGCCAGCGCCCTCGGGGGGAGGGAGACCCAGTACTTC. It translates to CASALGGRETQYF.

The CDR3 protein is CASSPDPGTSHGYTF. CDR3 in DNA: TGTGCCAGCAGCCCCGACCCCGGGACATCTCATGGCTACACCTTC. This chain links TRBV16 with TRBJ1-2, with a tentative D call TRBD1 (6 bases). This CDR3 region has 15 residues. The V gene's germline CDR1 is KGHSY and CDR2 FQNENV. V was clipped by 4 bases and J by 6 bases, with 18 bases between them.

The rearrangement joins TRBV27 to TRBJ1-1; no firm D call. V gave up 2 bases and J gave up 5 bases, with 9 bases separating them. Germline V gene sequence: CDR1 MNHEY, CDR2 SMNVEV (reference sequence). The CDR3 spans 13 residues. In DNA form, the CDR3 reads TGTGCCAGCAGTTTAAACGAGGTGACTGAAGCTTTCTTT. This gives the protein CASSLNEVTEAFF.

V gene TRBV3-1 (or the pseudogene TRBV3-2) combines with J gene TRBJ2-7; D remains ambiguous. Germline V gene sequence: CDR1 LGHDT, CDR2 YNNKEL (reference sequence). With 11 bases removed from V and 1 base from J, the gap between germline ends came to 9 bases. CDR3 length: 11 residues. CDR3 DNA: TGTGCCTCCCAATCATCCTACGAGCAGTACTTC. Translating it yields CASQSSYEQYF.

This sequence joins TRBV18 and TRBJ1-4; 7 bases map to TRBD1. The trim removed 3 bases at V and 4 bases at J, leaving 5 bases unmatched. This CDR3 is 15 amino acids long. CDR1 is KGHSH and CDR2 is LQKENI in the germline V gene. CDR3 region: CASSPPGQHNEKLFF. For the CDR3, the DNA is TGTGCCAGCTCACCGCCGGGACAGCATAATGAAAAACTGTTTTTT.

The rearrangement links TRBV7-8 to TRBJ2-1, with D maybe TRBD2 (5 bases). CDR1 and CDR2 from the germline V gene are SGHVS and FQNEAQ. CDR3 length equals 10 residues. Trimming removed 10 bases from V and 7 bases from J, with 8 bases in between. The CDR3 loop is CATTGNEQFF. CDR3 in DNA: TGTGCCACCACGGGGAATGAGCAGTTCTTC.

This rearrangement joins TRBV19 to TRBJ2-3, with TRBD1 matching 9 bases. CDR3 length: 16 residues. V trimming: 5 bases; J trimming: 3 bases; junction bases outside the gene matches: 9. Germline CDR1 and CDR2: LNHDA and SQIVND (reference sequence). The CDR3 region has the DNA TGTGCCAGTAGTTTGACACAGGGGGCGGAAACAGATACGCAGTATTTT. Protein product: CASSLTQGAETDTQYF. The full variable domain, in which reference TRBV19 and TRBJ2-3 provide the parts outside the CDR3, is DGGITQSPKYLFRKEGQNVTLSCEQNLNHDAMYWYRQDPGQGLRLIYYSQIVNDFQKGDIAEGYSVSREKKESFPLTVTSAQKNPTAFYLCASSLTQGAETDTQYFGPGTRLTVL.

For this clone: Other DNA sequences from this sample encode an identical CDR3 as well. The chain employs TRBV5-1 and TRBJ1-1, with D possibly being TRBD1 (6 bases). CDR1 SGHRS and CDR2 YFSETQ come from the germline V gene. V lost 4 bases to trimming and J lost 1 base, with 11 bases between them. The CDR3 consists of 14 residues. The CDR3 loop reads CASSPGGRNTEAFF. For the CDR3, the DNA is TGCGCCAGCAGCCCCGGGGGGCGGAACACTGAAGCTTTCTTT.

The chain employs TRBV9 and TRBJ1-2, with a possible D match to TRBD1 (6 bases). Trimming stripped 3 bases from V and 6 bases from J, with 15 bases between. This CDR3 has 14 residues. Germline assignment: CDR1 SGDLS and CDR2 YYNGEE. For the CDR3, the DNA is TGTGCCAGCAGCGCGGGGCAGGGGTTGAATGGCTACACCTTC. It codes for CASSAGQGLNGYTF.

The rearrangement links TRBV5-1 to TRBJ1-2; 11 nucleotides align to TRBD1. This CDR3 spans 17 amino acids. The germline CDR1 and CDR2 sequences are SGHRS and YFSETQ. The V segment lost 3 bases and the J segment 2 bases; nucleotides outside the gene matches: 9. The CDR3, as DNA: TGCGCCAGCAGCTCCGGGACAGGGGGTTATGAGAACTATGGCTACACCTTC. The encoded protein is CASSSGTGGYENYGYTF.

J is TRBJ1-2 and V is TRBV5-1, with a tentative D call TRBD1 (5 bases). The V gene lost 5 bases and the J gene lost 8 bases, with 10 bases spanning the gap. Germline V gene sequence: CDR1 SGHRS, CDR2 YFSETQ. This CDR3 comprises 11 residues. CDR3 DNA: TGCGCCAGCAGGCAGGAGGGGGGCTACACCTTC. Translated, it gives CASRQEGGYTF.

This chain links TRBV29-1 with TRBJ1-1, with 7 bases that match TRBD1. V gave up 7 bases and J gave up 6 bases; unmatched junction bases: 11. The CDR3 has 13 residues. CDR1 is SQVTM and CDR2 is ANQGSEA in the germline V gene. The CDR3: CSARGGATPEAFF. The CDR3 nucleotides are TGCAGCGCACGAGGGGGCGCGACCCCTGAAGCTTTCTTT. The entire variable domain, with the rest obtained from reference TRBV29-1 and TRBJ1-1, is as follows: SAVISQKPSRDICQRGTSLTIQCQVDSQVTMMFWYRQQPGQSLTLIATANQGSEATYESGFVIDKFPISRPNLTFSTLTVSNMSPEDSSIYLCSARGGATPEAFFGQGTRLTVV.

J is TRBJ1-2 and V is TRBV9, with D possibly matching TRBD1 (6 bases). Trimming cost V 2 bases and J 0 bases, with 14 bases left between them. The CDR3 spans 16 residues. The germline gives CDR1 SGDLS, CDR2 YYNGEE. The CDR3, as DNA: TGTGCCAGCAGCGTCGGACAGACCCGAGCTAACTATGGCTACACCTTC. It specifies CASSVGQTRANYGYTF.

The V call is TRBV6-5, the J call TRBJ1-5; tentative D call: TRBD1 (6 bases). CDR3 length: 15 residues. Per germline, CDR1 MNHEY and CDR2 SVGAGI. Deletions cut 7 bases from V and 5 bases from J, with 18 bases between. Written as DNA, the CDR3 is TGTGCCAGCACCGCAAGGACAGACTGGGATCAGCCCCAGCATTTT. Translation: CASTARTDWDQPQHF.

The chain employs TRBV28 and TRBJ1-6; perhaps TRBD1 as D (5 bases). Trimming removed 3 bases from V and 5 bases from J, with 17 bases in between. This CDR3 contains 17 residues. Germline loops: CDR1 MDHEN, CDR2 SYDVKM. The CDR3 sequence: CASSLVLPGFDNSPLHF. CDR3 nucleotides: TGTGCCAGCAGTTTGGTTCTCCCAGGGTTCGATAATTCACCCCTCCACTTT.

V is TRBV30 and J is TRBJ1-2, with 8 bases aligning to TRBD1. The CDR3 contains 15 residues. Germline V gene data show CDR1 as GTSNPN and CDR2 as SVGIG (reference sequence). The V and J ends lost 6 bases and 8 bases, in that order; junction bases with no gene match: 17. The CDR3 DNA sequence: TGTGCCTGTATCCTAACCTCAGGGGGCGCGTGGGGCTACACCTTC. Translating gives CACILTSGGAWGYTF.

The chain joins TRBV3-1 (or the pseudogene TRBV3-2) to TRBJ2-1; 7 bases match TRBD1. The germline V gene encodes CDR1 LGHDT and CDR2 YNNKEL (reference sequence). Trimming cost V 3 bases and J 4 bases; bases outside gene matches: 3. The CDR3 covers 14 residues. The CDR3 DNA reads TGTGCCAGCAGCCAGAGGGGGCTTTACAATGAGCAGTTCTTC. Protein: CASSQRGLYNEQFF.

The chain couples TRBV28 to TRBJ1-2, with 10 bases lining up with TRBD1. The CDR3 extends over 14 amino acids. In germline, CDR1 is MDHEN, CDR2 SYDVKM. With 8 bases clipped from V and 5 bases from J, the junction kept 8 bases outside the gene matches. The CDR3, as DNA: TGTGCCAGCCGATCACGGGGACAGGGGTATGGCTACACCTTC. Encoded protein: CASRSRGQGYGYTF.

The chain recombines TRBV19 with TRBJ2-3; 7 bases are a match to TRBD1. The CDR3 totals 15 residues. Per the germline V gene, CDR1 is LNHDA and CDR2 is SQIVND (reference sequence). V dropped 4 bases and J dropped 2; count of bases not matched to a gene: 6. Here the CDR3 reads CASSRSGGYTDTQYF. DNA for the CDR3: TGTGCCAGTAGTAGGTCAGGGGGTTACACAGATACGCAGTATTTT.